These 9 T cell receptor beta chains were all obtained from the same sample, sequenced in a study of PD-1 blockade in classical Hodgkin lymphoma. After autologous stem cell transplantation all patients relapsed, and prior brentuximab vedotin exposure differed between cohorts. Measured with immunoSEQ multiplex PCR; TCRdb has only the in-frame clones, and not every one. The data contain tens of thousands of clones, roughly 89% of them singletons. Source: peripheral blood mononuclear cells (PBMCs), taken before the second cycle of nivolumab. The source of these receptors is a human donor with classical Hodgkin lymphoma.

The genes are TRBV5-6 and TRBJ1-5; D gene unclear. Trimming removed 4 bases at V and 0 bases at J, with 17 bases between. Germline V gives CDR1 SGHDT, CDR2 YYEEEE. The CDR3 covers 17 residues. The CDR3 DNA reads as TGTGCCAGCAGCCTGGGTCCGGGAGGTCATAGCAATCAGCCCCAGCATTTT. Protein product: CASSLGPGGHSNQPQHF.

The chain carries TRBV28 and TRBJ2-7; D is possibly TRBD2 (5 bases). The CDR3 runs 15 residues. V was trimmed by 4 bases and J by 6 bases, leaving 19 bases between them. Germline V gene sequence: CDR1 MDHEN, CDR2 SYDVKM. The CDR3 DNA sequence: TGTGCCAGCAGTTCATACGGGGAACGTGACGGCGAGCAGTACTTC. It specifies CASSSYGERDGEQYF.

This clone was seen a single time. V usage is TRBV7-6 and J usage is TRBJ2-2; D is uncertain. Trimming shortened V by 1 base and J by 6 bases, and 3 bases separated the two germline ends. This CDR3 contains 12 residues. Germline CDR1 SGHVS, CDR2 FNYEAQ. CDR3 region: CASSLGPGELFF. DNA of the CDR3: TGTGCCAGCAGCTTAGGCCCCGGGGAGCTGTTTTTT.

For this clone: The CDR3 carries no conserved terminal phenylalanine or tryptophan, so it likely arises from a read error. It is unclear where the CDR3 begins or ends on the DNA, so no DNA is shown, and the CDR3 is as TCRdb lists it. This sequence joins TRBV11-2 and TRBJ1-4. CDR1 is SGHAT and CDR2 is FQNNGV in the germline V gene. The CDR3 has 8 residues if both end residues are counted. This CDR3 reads CASSLDAV.

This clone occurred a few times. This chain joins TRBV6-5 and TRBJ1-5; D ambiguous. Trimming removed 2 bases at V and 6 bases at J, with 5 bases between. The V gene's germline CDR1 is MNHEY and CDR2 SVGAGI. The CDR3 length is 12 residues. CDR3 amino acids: CASSYVPQPQHF. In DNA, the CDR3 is TGTGCCAGCAGTTACGTTCCTCAGCCCCAGCATTTT.

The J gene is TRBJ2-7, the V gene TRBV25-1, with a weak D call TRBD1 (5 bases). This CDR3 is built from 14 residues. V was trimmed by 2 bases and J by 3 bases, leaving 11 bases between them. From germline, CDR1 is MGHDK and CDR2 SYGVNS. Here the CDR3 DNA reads TGTGCCAGCAGTGAAGGTGCAGGGTTCTACGAGCAGTACTTC. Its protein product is CASSEGAGFYEQYF.

CDR3 in amino acids: CASSLPGAHGYTF. The CDR3 DNA sequence: TGCGCCAGCAGCTTGCCAGGGGCGCATGGCTACACCTTC. V and J are TRBV5-1 and TRBJ1-2; a weak D match, TRBD1 (6 bases). The CDR3 is 13 amino acids. Trimming took 1 base from V and 6 from J, leaving 10 bases between them. Germline V gene lookup returns CDR1 SGHRS and CDR2 YFSETQ.

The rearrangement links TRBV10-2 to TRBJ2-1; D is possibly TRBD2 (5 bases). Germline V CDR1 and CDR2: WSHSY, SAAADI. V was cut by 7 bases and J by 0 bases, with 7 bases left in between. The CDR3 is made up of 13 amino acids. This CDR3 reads CASTRDSYNEQFF. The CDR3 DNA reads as TGCGCCAGCACCCGGGACTCCTACAATGAGCAGTTCTTC.

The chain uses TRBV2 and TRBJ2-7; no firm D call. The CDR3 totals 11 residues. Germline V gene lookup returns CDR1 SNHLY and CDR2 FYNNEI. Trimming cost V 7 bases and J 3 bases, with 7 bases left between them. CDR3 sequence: CASKVNYEQYF. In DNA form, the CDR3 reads TGTGCCAGCAAGGTGAACTACGAGCAGTACTTC.